The 26 T cell receptor beta chains below come from one sample, sequenced in a study of cytomegalovirus exposure and HLA in healthy donors. 13 Jbeta primers and 60 Vbeta primers were used for the PCR. Sequencing used immunoSEQ multiplex PCR; TCRdb keeps in-frame clones, though not all of them. The repertoire holds about 110,000 clones, 81% seen once, with less than 2.5% in the top ten. Sequencing was performed on PBMCs. Source of these receptors: a woman aged 25 to 45 in good health and CMV-seronegative.

CDR3 loop: CASSLNRDYGYTF. The CDR3 DNA is TGTGCCAGCAGCTTAAACAGGGACTATGGCTACACCTTC. This chain links TRBV7-9 with TRBJ1-2; D possibly corresponds to TRBD1 (6 bases). Trimming removed 2 bases from V and 3 bases from J, with 7 bases in between. This CDR3 has 13 amino acids. The germline V gene has CDR1 SEHNR and CDR2 FQNEAQ (reference sequence).

V is TRBV4-1 and J is TRBJ2-7; D is perhaps TRBD1 (5 bases). Trimming shortened V by 0 bases and J by 7 bases, and 16 bases separated the two germline ends. Germline V lookup: CDR1 MGHRA, CDR2 YSYEKL. The CDR3 length is 15 residues. The DNA for the CDR3 is TGCGCCAGCAGCCAAGAGGCTCCGACAGCCGGGGAGCAGTACTTC. Protein product: CASSQEAPTAGEQYF.

The chain couples TRBV28 to TRBJ2-5; 8 bases fit TRBD1. The V segment lost 0 bases and the J segment 6 bases; nucleotides outside the gene matches: 9. The CDR3 totals 16 residues. Germline V CDR1 and CDR2: MDHEN, SYDVKM. The CDR3 sequence: CASSLWAGQGSQTQYF. CDR3 nucleotides: TGTGCCAGCAGTTTATGGGCCGGACAGGGCAGCCAGACCCAGTACTTC.

The chain carries TRBV10-3 and TRBJ2-1, with D possibly matching TRBD2 (6 bases). CDR1 and CDR2 from the germline V gene are ENHRY and SYGVKD. V was cut by 6 bases and J by 3 bases, with 12 bases left in between. This CDR3 comprises 14 residues. CDR3 sequence: CAIRPGGNYNEQFF. The CDR3 region has the DNA TGTGCCATCAGGCCAGGCGGGAACTACAATGAGCAGTTCTTC.

Only one count was recorded for this clone. This sequence joins TRBV11-1 and TRBJ2-3; tentative D call: TRBD2 (6 bases). Germline CDR1 reads SGHAT; CDR2 reads FQDESV (reference sequence). V lost 3 bases and J 0 bases, leaving 10 bases between the germline ends. The CDR3 totals 15 residues. CDR3 amino acids: CASSFSGISTDTQYF. The CDR3 DNA reads as TGTGCCAGCAGCTTTAGCGGAATTAGCACAGATACGCAGTATTTT.

The rearrangement links TRBV7-3 to TRBJ2-5; no clear D. Trimming took off 2 bases at V and 5 bases at J, with 9 bases between the two ends. This CDR3 comprises 13 residues. Per the germline V gene, CDR1 is SGHTA and CDR2 is FQGTGA. CDR3 amino acids: CASSLRQAETQYF. For the CDR3, the DNA is TGTGCCAGCAGCTTACGGCAAGCGGAGACCCAGTACTTC. Full variable domain (outside the CDR3, taken from reference TRBV7-3 and TRBJ2-5): GAGVSQTPSNKVTEKGKYVELRCDPISGHTALYWYRQSLGQGPEFLIYFQGTGAADDSGLPNDRFFAVRPEGSVSTLKIQRTERGDSAVYLCASSLRQAETQYFGPGTRLLVL.

The rearrangement joins TRBV19 to TRBJ1-4, with no clear D. V dropped 9 bases and J dropped 7 bases, with 12 bases sitting between them. The V gene's germline CDR1 is LNHDA and CDR2 SQIVND (reference sequence). CDR3 length: 12 residues. This CDR3 reads CASRLRGEKLFF. For the CDR3, the DNA is TGTGCCAGCAGGCTGCGGGGTGAAAAACTGTTTTTT.

The chain combines TRBV5-5 with TRBJ2-1; a weak D match, TRBD2 (6 bases). V lost 5 bases and J lost 0, with 18 bases in between. This CDR3 has 17 residues. Germline V gene data show CDR1 as SGHKS and CDR2 as YYEKEE (reference sequence). CDR3 nucleotides: TGTGCCAGCAGAGTTCCCCCGGGCGGGGCCTCCTACAATGAGCAGTTCTTC. It yields the protein CASRVPPGGASYNEQFF.

This clone was detected only a few times. One end of the junction does not line up with germline, which may come from a read error. The chain is built from TRBV5-1 and TRBJ2-1; 8 bases line up with TRBD2. Germline V gene lookup returns CDR1 SGHRS and CDR2 YFSETQ. The CDR3 spans 12 residues. CDR3 loop: CASSLEGTSMVF. The CDR3 DNA reads TGCGCCAGCAGCTTGGAGGGGACTAGTATGGTCTTC.

The gene calls are TRBV11-2 and TRBJ2-7, with 7 bases that match TRBD2. Per the germline V gene, CDR1 is SGHAT and CDR2 is FQNNGV. There are 14 residues in the CDR3. Losses at the gene ends were 3 bases for V and 2 bases for J; bases not matched to a gene: 4. The CDR3, as DNA: TGTGCCAGCAGCTTTTCTAGCGGAGCCTACGAGCAGTACTTC. This gives the protein CASSFSSGAYEQYF.

V gene TRBV6-5 combines with J gene TRBJ1-1; the match to TRBD1 covers 8 bases. Trimming at V came to 6 bases and at J to 5 bases, leaving 5 bases not matched to a gene. The CDR3 loop spans 13 amino acids. Per the germline V gene, CDR1 is MNHEY and CDR2 is SVGAGI. CDR3 loop: CASRRTGNTEAFF. Here the CDR3 DNA reads TGTGCCAGCAGGAGGACAGGGAATACTGAAGCTTTCTTT.

The chain recombines TRBV6-5 with TRBJ1-1; D not resolved. The CDR3 is made up of 12 amino acids. V was cut by 5 bases and J by 3 bases, with 7 bases left in between. CDR1 is MNHEY and CDR2 is SVGAGI in the germline V gene. The CDR3 protein is CASSPGYTEAFF. The CDR3 DNA follows: TGTGCCAGCAGTCCGGGGTACACTGAAGCTTTCTTT.

This clone was counted only a few times. The chain combines TRBV15 with TRBJ2-3, with D perhaps TRBD1 (5 bases). The germline V and J ends were trimmed by 3 bases and 7 bases, with 17 bases remaining between them. Germline V gene data show CDR1 as LNHNV and CDR2 as YYDKDF (reference sequence). The CDR3 totals 15 residues. CDR3 region: CATSSGQGKENTQYF. CDR3 nucleotide sequence: TGTGCCACCAGCAGTGGCCAGGGTAAGGAGAATACGCAGTATTTT.

The chain is built from TRBV6-5 and TRBJ1-5; no firm D call. V lost 2 bases to trimming and J lost 6 bases, with 8 bases between them. Germline V gene lookup returns CDR1 MNHEY and CDR2 SVGAGI. This CDR3 has 13 residues. The CDR3 DNA follows: TGTGCCAGCAGTTACCTTGGAGGTCAGCCCCAGCATTTT. Amino acids: CASSYLGGQPQHF.

This rearrangement joins TRBV19 to TRBJ1-2; maybe TRBD1 (6 bases). This CDR3 contains 15 residues. Germline V gene data show CDR1 as LNHDA and CDR2 as SQIVND (reference sequence). V lost 7 bases and J lost 0, with 15 bases in between. The CDR3 sequence: CASTLDSASNYGYTF. The CDR3 DNA is TGTGCCAGTACCTTGGACAGCGCCTCTAACTATGGCTACACCTTC.

This chain links TRBV28 with TRBJ1-6; D is unclear. The CDR3 is made up of 12 amino acids. V lost 8 bases to trimming and J lost 5 bases, with 7 bases between them. CDR1 is MDHEN and CDR2 is SYDVKM in the germline V gene. The DNA of the CDR3 is TGTGCCAGCTATGGAGATAATTCACCCCTCCACTTT. It codes for CASYGDNSPLHF.

The chain combines TRBV6-1 with TRBJ2-7; TRBD2 might be the D (5 bases). Germline CDR1 and CDR2: MNHNS and SASEGT. V lost 3 bases and J 4 bases, leaving 7 bases between the germline ends. This CDR3 has 12 residues. The CDR3 bases are TGTGCCAGCAGTGAGCGGGCGTACGAGCAGTACTTC. Protein sequence: CASSERAYEQYF.

This clone occurred a few times. The chain couples TRBV11-2 to TRBJ1-1, with D perhaps TRBD1 (6 bases). Germline V CDR1 and CDR2: SGHAT, FQNNGV. V dropped 5 bases and J dropped 5 bases, with 15 bases sitting between them. The length of the CDR3 is 14 residues. The CDR3 coding sequence is TGTGCCAGCAGCACGAGAGGGGGTCGTACTGAAGCTTTCTTT. Translating gives CASSTRGGRTEAFF.

This sequence joins TRBV5-6 and TRBJ2-7, with 14 positions matching TRBD2. J was trimmed by 6 bases and V by 4 bases; bases with no gene match: 3. Germline V gene data show CDR1 as SGHDT and CDR2 as YYEEEE. The CDR3 sequence is 14 residues long. CDR3 in amino acids: CASSPGTSGSEQYF. The CDR3 DNA sequence: TGTGCCAGCAGCCCCGGGACTAGCGGGAGCGAGCAGTACTTC.

This sequence joins TRBV19 and TRBJ2-6, with TRBD2 matching over 15 bases. This CDR3 is built from 20 residues. Trimming at V came to 7 bases and at J to 0 bases, leaving 10 bases not matched to a gene. The germline V gene encodes CDR1 LNHDA and CDR2 SQIVND (reference sequence). The CDR3 nucleotides read TGTGCCAGTACCTCGGGACTAGCGGGAGGACACGTCTCTGGGGCCAACGTCCTGACTTTC. Its translation is CASTSGLAGGHVSGANVLTF.

The chain couples TRBV11-2 to TRBJ2-1, with no clear D. The CDR3 consists of 12 residues. Germline lookup yields CDR1 SGHAT and CDR2 FQNNGV. V lost 4 bases to trimming and J lost 9 bases, with 10 bases between them. CDR3 bases: TGTGCCAGCAGCTCAGCGTGGTCTGAGCAGTTCTTC. It yields the protein CASSSAWSEQFF.

The V gene is TRBV5-1, the J gene TRBJ2-2, with D possibly matching TRBD1 (5 bases). There are 13 residues in the CDR3. With 5 bases removed from V and 7 bases from J, the gap between germline ends came to 12 bases. Looked up from germline, CDR1 is SGHRS and CDR2 is YFSETQ. The CDR3 loop reads CASSSGNDGELFF. The CDR3 DNA is TGCGCCAGCAGTTCAGGGAATGACGGGGAGCTGTTTTTT. The full variable domain, rest sourced from reference TRBV5-1 and TRBJ2-2, is KAGVTQTPRYLIKTRGQQVTLSCSPISGHRSVSWYQQTPGQGLQFLFEYFSETQRNKGNFPGRFSGRQFSNSRSEMNVSTLELGDSALYLCASSSGNDGELFFGEGSRLTVL.

The chain links TRBV2 to TRBJ2-7; no definite D call. This CDR3 region has 11 residues. The germline V and J ends were trimmed by 8 bases and 2 bases, with 7 bases remaining between them. The germline V gene encodes CDR1 SNHLY and CDR2 FYNNEI. This chain's CDR3 is CASGQTYEQYF. The DNA of the CDR3 is TGTGCCAGCGGGCAGACCTACGAGCAGTACTTC.

The rearrangement links TRBV7-8 to TRBJ2-5; 7 nucleotides align to TRBD2. This CDR3 contains 17 residues. Germline CDR1 is SGHVS and CDR2 is FQNEAQ. J was trimmed by 1 base and V by 3 bases; bases with no gene match: 11. This CDR3 is CASSFGGFIAAQETQYF. CDR3 nucleotide sequence: TGTGCCAGCAGCTTCGGGGGGTTTATAGCGGCCCAAGAGACCCAGTACTTC.

This clone was detected a few times. The rearrangement links TRBV28 to TRBJ2-1; TRBD2 matches at 7 bases. V shed 2 bases and J 7 bases; nucleotides not matched to a gene: 20. Germline V gene data show CDR1 as MDHEN and CDR2 as SYDVKM. The CDR3 length is 19 residues. The CDR3 reads CASSLDPVGTTHARNEQFF. The CDR3 nucleotides are TGTGCCAGCAGTTTAGACCCCGTCGGGACTACCCACGCCCGTAATGAGCAGTTCTTC.

The chain joins TRBV6-1 to TRBJ2-1; 11 bases fit TRBD2. The V segment lost 9 bases and the J segment 4 bases; nucleotides outside the gene matches: 5. Germline-derived CDR1 and CDR2 are MNHNS and SASEGT. The length of the CDR3 is 14 residues. CDR3: CASVGLAEYNEQFF. The DNA for the CDR3 is TGTGCCAGTGTGGGACTAGCGGAATACAATGAGCAGTTCTTC.